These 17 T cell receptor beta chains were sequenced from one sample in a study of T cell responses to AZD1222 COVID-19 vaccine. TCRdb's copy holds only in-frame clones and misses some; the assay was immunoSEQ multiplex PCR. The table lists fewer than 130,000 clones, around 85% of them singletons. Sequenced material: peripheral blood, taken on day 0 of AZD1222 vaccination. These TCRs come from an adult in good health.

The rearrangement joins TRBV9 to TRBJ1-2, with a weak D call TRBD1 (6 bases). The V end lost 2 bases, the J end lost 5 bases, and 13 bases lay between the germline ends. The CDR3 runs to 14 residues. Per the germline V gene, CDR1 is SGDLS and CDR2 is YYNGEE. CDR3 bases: TGTGCCAGCAGCGTTACGTCAGGGGAATATGGCTACACCTTC. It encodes CASSVTSGEYGYTF.

CDR3 bases: TGTGCCAGCAGCCAAGTTATGTCGGGGGGCGGAGAGACCCAGTACTTC. This sequence encodes CASSQVMSGGGETQYF. V gene TRBV14 combines with J gene TRBJ2-5, with D perhaps matching TRBD2 (7 bases). With 1 base removed from V and 4 bases from J, the gap between germline ends came to 16 bases. The CDR3 has 16 amino acids. The germline gives CDR1 SGHDN, CDR2 FVKESK.

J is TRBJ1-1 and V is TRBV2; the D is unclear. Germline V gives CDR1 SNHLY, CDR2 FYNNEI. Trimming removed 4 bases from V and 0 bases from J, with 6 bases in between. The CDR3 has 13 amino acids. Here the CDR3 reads CASSGHLNTEAFF. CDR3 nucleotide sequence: TGTGCCAGCAGTGGACATTTGAACACTGAAGCTTTCTTT.

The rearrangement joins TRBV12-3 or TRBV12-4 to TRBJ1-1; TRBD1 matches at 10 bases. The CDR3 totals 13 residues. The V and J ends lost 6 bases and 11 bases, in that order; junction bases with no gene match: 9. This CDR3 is CASRGTGVEWAFF. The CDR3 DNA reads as TGTGCCAGCAGAGGGACAGGGGTAGAGTGGGCTTTCTTT.

The DNA of the CDR3 is TGTGCCAGCAGCTCCTCGGGACAGGGAACAGATACGCAGTATTTT. It yields the protein CASSSSGQGTDTQYF. V and J are TRBV7-7 and TRBJ2-3; TRBD1 matches 9 bases. CDR3 size: 15 residues. Trimming took 4 bases from V and 3 from J; bases not matched to a gene: 5. From germline, CDR1 is SSHAT and CDR2 FNYEAQ (reference sequence).

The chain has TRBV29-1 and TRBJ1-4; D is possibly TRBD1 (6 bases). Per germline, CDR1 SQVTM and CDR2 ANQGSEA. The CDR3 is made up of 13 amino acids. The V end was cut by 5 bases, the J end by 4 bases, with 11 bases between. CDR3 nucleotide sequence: TGCAGCGTTACCAGGGGTTTTAATGAAAAACTGTTTTTT. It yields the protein CSVTRGFNEKLFF. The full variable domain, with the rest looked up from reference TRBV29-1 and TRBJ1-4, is SAVISQKPSRDICQRGTSLTIQCQVDSQVTMMFWYRQQPGQSLTLIATANQGSEATYESGFVIDKFPISRPNLTFSTLTVSNMSPEDSSIYLCSVTRGFNEKLFFGSGTQLSVL.

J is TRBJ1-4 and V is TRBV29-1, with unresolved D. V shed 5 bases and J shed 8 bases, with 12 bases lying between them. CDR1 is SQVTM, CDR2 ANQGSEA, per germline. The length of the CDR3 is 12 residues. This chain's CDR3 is CSVNNGREKLFF. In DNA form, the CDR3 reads TGCAGCGTTAATAACGGGCGGGAAAAACTGTTTTTT.

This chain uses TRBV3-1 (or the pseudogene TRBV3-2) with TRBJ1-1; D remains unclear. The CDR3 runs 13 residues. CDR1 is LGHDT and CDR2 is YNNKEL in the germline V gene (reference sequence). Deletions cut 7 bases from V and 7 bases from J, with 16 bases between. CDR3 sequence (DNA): TGTGCCAGCACGGCAGTAGGAACCGGTGAAGCTTTCTTT. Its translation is CASTAVGTGEAFF.

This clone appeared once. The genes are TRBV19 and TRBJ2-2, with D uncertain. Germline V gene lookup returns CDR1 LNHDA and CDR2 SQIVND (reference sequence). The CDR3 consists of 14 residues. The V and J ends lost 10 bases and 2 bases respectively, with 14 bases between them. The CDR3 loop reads CAIRERGNTGELFF. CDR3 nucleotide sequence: TGTGCCATCCGAGAACGCGGCAACACCGGGGAGCTGTTTTTT.

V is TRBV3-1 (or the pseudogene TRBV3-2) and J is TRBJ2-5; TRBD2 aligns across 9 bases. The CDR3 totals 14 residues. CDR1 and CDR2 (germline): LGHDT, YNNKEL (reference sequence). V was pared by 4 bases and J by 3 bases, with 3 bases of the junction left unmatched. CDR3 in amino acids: CASSRLAGEETQYF. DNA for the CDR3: TGTGCCAGCAGCCGGTTAGCGGGGGAAGAGACCCAGTACTTC.

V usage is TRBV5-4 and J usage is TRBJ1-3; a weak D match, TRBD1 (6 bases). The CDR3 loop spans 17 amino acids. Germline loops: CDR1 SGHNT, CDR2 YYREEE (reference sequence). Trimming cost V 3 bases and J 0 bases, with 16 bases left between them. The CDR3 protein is CASSSMGGAISGNTIYF. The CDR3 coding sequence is TGTGCCAGCAGCTCGATGGGGGGGGCAATCTCTGGAAACACCATATATTTT.

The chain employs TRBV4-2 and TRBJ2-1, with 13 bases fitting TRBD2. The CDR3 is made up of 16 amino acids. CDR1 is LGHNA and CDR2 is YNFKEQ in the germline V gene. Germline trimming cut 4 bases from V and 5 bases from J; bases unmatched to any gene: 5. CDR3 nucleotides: TGTGCCAGCAGCCCAGGGACTAGCGGGACTAACAATGAGCAGTTCTTC. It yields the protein CASSPGTSGTNNEQFF.

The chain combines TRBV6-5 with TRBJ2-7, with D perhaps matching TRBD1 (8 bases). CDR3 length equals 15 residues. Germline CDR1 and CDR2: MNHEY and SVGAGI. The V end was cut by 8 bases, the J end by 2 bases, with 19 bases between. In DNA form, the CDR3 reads TGTGCCAGCTATACAGGGGGGGGAGGAGCCTACGAGCAGTACTTC. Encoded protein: CASYTGGGGAYEQYF.

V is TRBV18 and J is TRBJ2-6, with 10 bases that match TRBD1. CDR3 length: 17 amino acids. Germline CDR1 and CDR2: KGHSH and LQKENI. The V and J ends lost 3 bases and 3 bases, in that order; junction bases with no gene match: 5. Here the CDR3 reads CASSPRTGGSGANVLTF. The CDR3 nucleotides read TGTGCCAGCTCACCCCGGACAGGGGGTAGTGGGGCCAACGTCCTGACTTTC.

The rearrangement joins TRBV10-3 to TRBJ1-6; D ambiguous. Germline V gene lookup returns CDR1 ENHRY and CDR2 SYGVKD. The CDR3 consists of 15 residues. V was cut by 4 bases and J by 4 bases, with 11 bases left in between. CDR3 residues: CAISVEAVYNSPLHF. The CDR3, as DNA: TGTGCCATCAGTGTTGAGGCGGTTTATAATTCACCCCTCCACTTT.

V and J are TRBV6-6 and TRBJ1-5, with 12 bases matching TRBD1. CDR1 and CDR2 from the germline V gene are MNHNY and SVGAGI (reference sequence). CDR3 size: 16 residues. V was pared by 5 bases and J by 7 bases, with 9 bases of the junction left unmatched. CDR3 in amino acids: CASSRGTGGTGQPQHF. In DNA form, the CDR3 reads TGTGCCAGCAGTAGAGGGACAGGGGGCACGGGGCAGCCCCAGCATTTT.

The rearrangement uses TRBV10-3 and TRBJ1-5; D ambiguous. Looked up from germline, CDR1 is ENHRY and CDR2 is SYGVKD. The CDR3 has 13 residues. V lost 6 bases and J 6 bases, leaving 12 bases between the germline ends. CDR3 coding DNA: TGTGCCATCAGGGCGGACGGAGGTCAGCCCCAGCATTTT. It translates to CAIRADGGQPQHF.